The clone carrying this T cell receptor beta chain was seen repeatedly, ten times or more. The target antigen is unknown. The sample originates from a study of T cells in Graves' hyperthyroidism and ophthalmopathy. Authors of the study amplified TCR beta CDR3 regions from RNA transcripts. The TCR CDR3 was amplified in a first-round RT-PCR using the HTBI primer set. TCRdb independently ran MiXCR on the multiplex PCR reads; one entry per CDR3 protein. The data show approximately 590,000 distinct CDR3 sequences, around a sixth seen once. General observations from the study: Clonotypes that were expanded in thyroid above 0.001 mostly appeared in blood too.

Material: blood. The receptor's source is a woman in her 30s with Graves' hyperthyroidism.

The CDR3: CASRRLVNNEQFF. The CDR3 DNA is TGTGCCAGCAGGAGACTAGTGAACAATGAGCAGTTCTTC. The chain couples TRBV6-1 to TRBJ2-1, with a possible D match to TRBD2 (6 bases). Trimming stripped 6 bases from V and 5 bases from J, with 11 bases between. The CDR3 consists of 13 residues. Germline V lookup: CDR1 MNHNS, CDR2 SASEGT.